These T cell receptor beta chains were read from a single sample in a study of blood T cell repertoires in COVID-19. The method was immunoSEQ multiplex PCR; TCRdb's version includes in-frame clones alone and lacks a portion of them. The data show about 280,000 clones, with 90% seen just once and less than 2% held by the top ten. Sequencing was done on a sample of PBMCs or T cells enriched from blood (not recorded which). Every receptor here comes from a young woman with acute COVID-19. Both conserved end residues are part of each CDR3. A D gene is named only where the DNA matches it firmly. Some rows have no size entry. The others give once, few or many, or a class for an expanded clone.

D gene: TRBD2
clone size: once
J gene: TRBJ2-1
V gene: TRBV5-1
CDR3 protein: CASSVTSGSANEQFF
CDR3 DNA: TGCGCCAGCAGCGTTACTAGCGGGAGTGCCAATGAGCAGTTCTTC

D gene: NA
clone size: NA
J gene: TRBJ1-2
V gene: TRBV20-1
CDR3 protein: CSASQGCYTF
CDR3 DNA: TGCAGTGCTAGCCAGGGATGCTACACCTTC

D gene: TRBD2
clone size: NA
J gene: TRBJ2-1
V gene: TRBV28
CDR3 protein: CASSPSPPSGIYNEQFF
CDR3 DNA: TGTGCCAGCAGCCCATCCCCCCCTAGCGGCATCTACAATGAGCAGTTCTTC

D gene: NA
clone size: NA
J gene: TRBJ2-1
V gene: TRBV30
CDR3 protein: CAWSELGEQFF
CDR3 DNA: TGTGCCTGGAGTGAGCTAGGCGAGCAGTTCTTC

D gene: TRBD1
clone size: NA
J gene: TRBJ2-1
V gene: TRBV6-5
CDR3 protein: CASSLGQGSYEQFF
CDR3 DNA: TGTGCCAGCAGCCTGGGACAGGGCTCCTATGAGCAGTTCTTC

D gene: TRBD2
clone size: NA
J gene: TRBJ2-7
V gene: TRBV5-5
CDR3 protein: CASSLFATTSGAYEQYF
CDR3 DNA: TGTGCCAGCAGCTTATTCGCAACGACTAGCGGGGCCTACGAGCAGTACTTC

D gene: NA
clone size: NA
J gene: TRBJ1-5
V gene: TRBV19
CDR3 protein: CASKELLYSNQPQHF
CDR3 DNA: TGTGCCAGTAAGGAGCTTCTCTATAGCAATCAGCCCCAGCATTTT

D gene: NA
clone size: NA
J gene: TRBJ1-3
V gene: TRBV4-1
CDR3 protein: CASSQVPSRDNGNTIYF
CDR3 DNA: TGCGCCAGCAGCCAAGTTCCCTCTAGGGACAATGGAAACACCATATATTTT

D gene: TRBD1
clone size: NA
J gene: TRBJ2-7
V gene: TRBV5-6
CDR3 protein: CASSFFDRGYDEQYF
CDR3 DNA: TGTGCCAGCAGCTTTTTTGACAGGGGGTATGACGAGCAGTACTTC

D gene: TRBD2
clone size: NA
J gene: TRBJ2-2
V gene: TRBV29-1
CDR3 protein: CSVGLRLAGTGELFF
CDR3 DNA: TGCAGCGTTGGGCTTCGGCTAGCGGGCACCGGGGAGCTGTTTTTT

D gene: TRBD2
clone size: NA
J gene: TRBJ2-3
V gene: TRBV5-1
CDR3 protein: CASSPSGTRKDTQYF
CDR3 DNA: TGCGCCAGCAGCCCGTCTGGGACTAGAAAAGATACGCAGTATTTT